This T cell receptor (beta chain) was retrieved from a study of T cells in Graves' hyperthyroidism and ophthalmopathy. The TCR beta CDR3 regions underwent amplification using RNA transcripts as the source. First-round RT-PCR targeting the TCR CDR3 was performed with the HTBI primer set. Via MiXCR, TCRdb re-called the multiplex PCR reads, giving one row per CDR3 protein. The sample records some 150,000 distinct CDR3 sequences, about 20% being singletons. Trimming cost V 2 bases and J 1 base, with 5 bases left between them. The CDR3 extends over 13 amino acids. The germline gives CDR1 KGHSH, CDR2 LQKENI. This clonotype was recorded at least ten times. Hyperthyroidism in the patients, aged 18 to 65, was newly diagnosed and under 2 months in duration. Exclusion criteria comprised uncontrolled infection, other autoimmune disease, pregnancy or lactation. This blood was taken when hyperthyroidism was first diagnosed, before any ophthalmopathy symptoms existed. The authors obtained PBMCs from 10 ml of fresh peripheral blood.

This chain uses TRBV18 with TRBJ1-1, with D uncertain. The specimen sequenced was blood. This clonotype was sampled from a woman aged 45-65 years with Graves' hyperthyroidism that later progressed to Graves' ophthalmopathy. CDR3 protein: CASSPSGNTEAFF. The CDR3 DNA reads as TGTGCCAGCTCACCATCGGGGAACACTGAAGCTTTCTTT.